One sample yielded the 5 T cell receptor beta chains listed below, sequenced in a study of blood T cell repertoires in COVID-19. Sequenced by immunoSEQ multiplex PCR; TCRdb stores in-frame clones only, minus some. The profile shows under 100,000 clones, 85% to 95% of them singletons. Sequenced material: peripheral blood. The receptors were gathered from a woman in her sixties or seventies with active COVID-19.

V usage is TRBV7-6 and J usage is TRBJ2-7; a weak D match, TRBD2 (6 bases). V shed 4 bases and J shed 0 bases, with 13 bases lying between them. The germline CDR1 and CDR2 sequences are SGHVS and FNYEAQ. There are 15 residues in the CDR3. The CDR3 region is CASSSRGGNSYEQYF. CDR3 bases: TGTGCCAGCAGCTCGCGGGGCGGGAACTCCTACGAGCAGTACTTC.

V usage is TRBV7-9 and J usage is TRBJ2-1; 7 nucleotides match TRBD2. With 4 bases clipped from V and 0 bases from J, the junction kept 9 bases outside the gene matches. In germline, CDR1 is SEHNR, CDR2 FQNEAQ (reference sequence). The CDR3 contains 17 residues. CDR3 sequence reads: CASSSWDYSSSYNEQFF. DNA for the CDR3: TGTGCCAGCAGCTCCTGGGACTATTCGAGCTCCTACAATGAGCAGTTCTTC.

V usage is TRBV29-1 and J usage is TRBJ1-4, with D unresolved. CDR1 and CDR2 from the germline V gene are SQVTM and ANQGSEA. The CDR3 runs to 13 residues. The V end was cut by 7 bases, the J end by 10 bases, with 19 bases between. This CDR3 reads CSASSGDGGKLFF. The CDR3 region has the DNA TGCAGCGCCTCGTCCGGGGATGGCGGAAAACTGTTTTTT.

The chain carries TRBV7-2 and TRBJ1-2; D gene uncertain. V shed 5 bases and J shed 7 bases, with 11 bases lying between them. Germline CDR1 is SGHTA and CDR2 is FQGNSA. The CDR3 sequence is 12 residues long. The DNA of the CDR3 is TGTGCCAGCAGCCCAGACTCATTTGGCTACACCTTC. Protein product: CASSPDSFGYTF.

The chain joins TRBV30 to TRBJ2-7; a possible D gene is TRBD1 (6 bases). The CDR3 consists of 14 residues. Trimming shortened V by 8 bases and J by 6 bases, and 23 bases separated the two germline ends. Germline CDR1 is GTSNPN and CDR2 is SVGIG (reference sequence). As DNA, the CDR3 is TGTGCCAGTATCAGGGGTGGTCTTAAATCCGAGCAGTACTTC. Its translation: CASIRGGLKSEQYF.